The sequence of this TCR beta chain was determined in a study of identical twins. Per the germline V gene, CDR1 is DFQATT and CDR2 is SNEGSKA (reference sequence). The V end lost 3 bases, the J end lost 7 bases, and 13 bases lay between the germline ends. This CDR3 has 12 amino acids. TCRdb reprocessed the 5' RACE reads via MiXCR and lists one record per CDR3 protein. The sample shows some 1,600,000 distinct CDR3 sequences, less than 35% of them seen only once. The V gene is TRBV20-1, the J gene TRBJ2-7, with D hard to call. The sequence came from a newborn girl in good health. The sequenced material came from cord blood. DNA for the CDR3: TGCAGTGCTAGTTTCCCCAGCAAAGAGCAGTACTTC. Protein product: CSASFPSKEQYF.